The source of this TCR beta chain is a study of control samples from healthy donors and cancer patients. This CDR3 comprises 11 residues. V lost 8 bases to trimming and J lost 7 bases, with 11 bases between them. Germline-derived CDR1 and CDR2 are ENHRY and SYGVKD. The data were produced by immunoSEQ multiplex PCR, yet TCRdb's version contains in-frame clones alone and is incomplete. Among about 180,000 clones listed, 75% to 95% were seen once. The chain links TRBV10-3 to TRBJ1-2; no clear D gene. This clonotype was obtained from a middle-aged woman in good health. The source material was blood. The CDR3 protein is CAIDGSGGYTF. The CDR3 nucleotides read TGTGCCATCGATGGGTCCGGTGGCTACACCTTC.